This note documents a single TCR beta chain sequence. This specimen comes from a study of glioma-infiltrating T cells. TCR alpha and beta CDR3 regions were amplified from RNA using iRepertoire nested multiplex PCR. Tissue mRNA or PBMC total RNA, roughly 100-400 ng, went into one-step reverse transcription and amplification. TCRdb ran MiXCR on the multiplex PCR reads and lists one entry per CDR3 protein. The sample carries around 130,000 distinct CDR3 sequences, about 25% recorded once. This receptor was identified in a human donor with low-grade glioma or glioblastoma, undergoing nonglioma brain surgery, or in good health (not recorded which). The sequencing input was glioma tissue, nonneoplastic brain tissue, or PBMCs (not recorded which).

CDR3 nucleotide sequence: TGTGCCAGCAGCTTAAGAGGTGGGGCAGATACGCAGTATTTT. This codes for CASSLRGGADTQYF. The rearrangement links TRBV7-2 to TRBJ2-3; D uncertain. CDR1 is SGHTA and CDR2 is FQGNSA in the germline V gene. Trimming removed 2 bases from V and 4 bases from J, with 10 bases in between. This CDR3 is built from 14 residues.